Below, 20 T cell receptor beta chains from the same sample are listed, as sequenced in a study of Ad26.COV2.S vaccination and SARS-CoV-2 variants. Stated treatment: 15 to 20 received Ad26.COV2.S at low or high dose, single or two shots; about 5 received placebo; per-sample allocation not given. All samples were drawn on day 63, counting from the first vaccine or placebo injection. TCRdb's copy holds only in-frame clones and misses some; the assay was immunoSEQ multiplex PCR. The repertoire consists of a few hundred thousand clones, with over 75% occurring once and the leading ten covering 3.4%. Source: peripheral blood, taken in a trial of Ad26.COV2.S vaccine versus placebo. The receptors stem from a person between 18 and 65 years old who received the Ad26.COV2.S COVID-19 vaccine or a placebo.

The chain has TRBV4-3 and TRBJ1-6; 8 bases are a match to TRBD1. The CDR3 runs to 15 residues. Germline loops: CDR1 LGHNA, CDR2 YSLEER. V dropped 3 bases and J dropped 7; count of bases not matched to a gene: 5. This CDR3 is CASSQVDRVNSPLHF. The CDR3 DNA reads as TGCGCCAGCAGCCAGGTGGACAGGGTAAATTCACCCCTCCACTTT.

This chain connects TRBV7-8 to TRBJ1-5, with 7 bases aligning to TRBD1. The length of the CDR3 is 15 residues. Trimming at V came to 4 bases and at J to 2 bases, leaving 5 bases not matched to a gene. CDR1 and CDR2 from the germline V gene are SGHVS and FQNEAQ. CDR3 sequence reads: CASSYTGVGNQPQHF. The DNA of the CDR3 is TGTGCCAGCAGCTACACAGGGGTTGGCAATCAGCCCCAGCATTTT.

The chain recombines TRBV21-1 with TRBJ1-1; the D segment call TRBD1 is taken from the table without a DNA check. TRBV21-1 counts as a pseudogene. The CDR3 extends over 17 amino acids. The CDR3 DNA is TGTGCCAGCAGCAAGGTACGGACAGGGGGCGCCGACACTGAAGCTTTCTTT. Amino acids: CASSKVRTGGADTEAFF.

The V gene is TRBV12-3 or TRBV12-4, the J gene TRBJ1-1, with D possibly being TRBD1 (5 bases). The CDR3 has 12 amino acids. The V gene lost 8 bases and the J gene lost 1 base, with 8 bases spanning the gap. CDR3 nucleotide sequence: TGTGCCAGCCATGGGGCGAACACTGAAGCTTTCTTT. This gives the protein CASHGANTEAFF.

The chain employs TRBV14 and TRBJ1-2, with TRBD1 matching 11 bases. V lost 2 bases, J lost 4 bases, and 6 bases stayed unmatched. Germline assignment: CDR1 SGHDN and CDR2 FVKESK. This CDR3 comprises 16 residues. The DNA for the CDR3 is TGTGCCAGCAGCCAACGCCGCGGGACAGGGGGCTATGGCTACACCTTC. Amino acid sequence: CASSQRRGTGGYGYTF.

The CDR3 DNA is TGTGCCAGCAGCTTGGCGGGCACGGTGTTTTTTAGCACAGATACGCAGTATTTT. It specifies CASSLAGTVFFSTDTQYF. J is TRBJ2-3 and V is TRBV28; D perhaps matches TRBD2 (5 bases). This CDR3 is built from 18 residues. Looked up from germline, CDR1 is MDHEN and CDR2 is SYDVKM. Trimming left V 6 bases short and J 0 bases short, with 22 bases between.

The chain carries TRBV4-1 and TRBJ2-7; possible D gene TRBD1, 6 bases. Trimming left V 2 bases short and J 3 bases short, with 17 bases between. The CDR3 runs to 16 residues. CDR1 and CDR2 from the germline V gene are MGHRA and YSYEKL. For the CDR3, the DNA is TGCGCCAGCAGCCAAACTCAGGGGTCCGAATTCTACGAGCAGTACTTC. Translating it yields CASSQTQGSEFYEQYF.

V gene TRBV5-8 combines with J gene TRBJ1-4; no definite D call. This CDR3 contains 15 residues. Trimming took 3 bases from V and 0 from J, leaving 9 bases between them. Germline CDR1 reads SGHTS; CDR2 reads YDEGEE. The CDR3 sequence: CASSYGRATNEKLFF. CDR3 nucleotide sequence: TGTGCCAGCAGCTACGGACGAGCAACTAATGAAAAACTGTTTTTT.

V gene TRBV11-2 combines with J gene TRBJ2-1, with D perhaps assigned TRBD1 or TRBD2 (5 bases each). The CDR3 has 15 residues. Trimming cost V 1 base and J 8 bases, with 15 bases left between them. Germline lookup yields CDR1 SGHAT and CDR2 FQNNGV. In DNA form, the CDR3 reads TGTGCCAGCAGCTTAGGAGGGGTAGGTATGGATGAGCAGTTCTTC. Its protein is CASSLGGVGMDEQFF.

This chain links TRBV6-5 with TRBJ2-4; 9 bases agree with TRBD1. CDR1 and CDR2 (germline): MNHEY, SVGAGI. CDR3 size: 15 residues. V shed 2 bases, J shed 6 bases, and the junction held 5 bases outside the gene matches. Written as DNA, the CDR3 is TGTGCCAGCAGTTACCTACAGGGGGCGGGAAACATTCAGTACTTC. Translation gives CASSYLQGAGNIQYF.

The chain joins TRBV6-5 to TRBJ1-4; a possible D gene is TRBD1 (5 bases). Germline lookup yields CDR1 MNHEY and CDR2 SVGAGI. Trimming took off 5 bases at V and 4 bases at J, with 14 bases between the two ends. The CDR3 contains 15 residues. CDR3 in amino acids: CASSPPGGVNEKLFF. Written as DNA, the CDR3 is TGTGCCAGCAGTCCCCCTGGGGGTGTTAATGAAAAACTGTTTTTT.

This chain joins TRBV11-2 and TRBJ1-5, with TRBD1 as a possible D gene (5 bases). Germline V lookup: CDR1 SGHAT, CDR2 FQNNGV. The CDR3 sequence is 16 residues long. Trimming cost V 1 base and J 0 bases, with 10 bases left between them. The CDR3 DNA reads TGTGCCAGCAGCTTAGTCGGGGGTTTTAGCAATCAGCCCCAGCATTTT. Amino acids: CASSLVGGFSNQPQHF.

V gene TRBV7-2 combines with J gene TRBJ1-5, with 8 nucleotides matching TRBD1. Germline CDR1 and CDR2: SGHTA and FQGNSA. With 5 bases clipped from V and 7 bases from J, the junction kept 7 bases outside the gene matches. The CDR3 runs 14 residues. The CDR3 DNA reads TGTGCCAGCAGCCCTCGGACAGGGTGGCAGCCCCAGCATTTT. Its protein is CASSPRTGWQPQHF.

The genes are TRBV7-6 and TRBJ1-2; D is ambiguous. CDR3 size: 14 residues. The V gene lost 5 bases and the J gene lost 0 bases, with 10 bases spanning the gap. Germline CDR1 SGHVS, CDR2 FNYEAQ. The CDR3 sequence: CASSRGEANYGYTF. The CDR3 bases are TGTGCCAGCAGCCGAGGCGAAGCTAACTATGGCTACACCTTC.

The V call is TRBV11-2, the J call TRBJ1-4, with 9 bases that match TRBD1. Trimming cost V 5 bases and J 12 bases; bases outside gene matches: 13. Per the germline V gene, CDR1 is SGHAT and CDR2 is FQNNGV. The CDR3 is 15 amino acids. CDR3 region: CASSRRGTGLAELFF. For the CDR3, the DNA is TGTGCCAGCAGCCGACGCGGGACAGGGCTGGCTGAACTGTTTTTT.

The J gene is TRBJ2-7, the V gene TRBV7-6, with a tentative D call TRBD1 (7 bases). The CDR3 runs to 12 residues. CDR1 is SGHVS and CDR2 is FNYEAQ in the germline V gene. V was trimmed by 5 bases and J by 7 bases, leaving 12 bases between them. The CDR3 sequence is CASSPPGGEQYF. CDR3 bases: TGTGCCAGCAGCCCTCCAGGGGGGGAGCAGTACTTC.

With regard to this clone: Other DNA sequences within the sample encode an identical CDR3. The rearrangement uses TRBV6-5 and TRBJ2-1, with 10 positions matching TRBD2. Trimming at V came to 9 bases and at J to 3 bases, leaving 5 bases not matched to a gene. CDR1 MNHEY and CDR2 SVGAGI come from the germline V gene. The CDR3 totals 14 residues. CDR3 sequence (DNA): TGTGCCAGTTCTCTAGCGGGGGACTACAATGAGCAGTTCTTC. This encodes CASSLAGDYNEQFF.

The rearrangement links TRBV27 to TRBJ1-2, with D tentatively TRBD1 (6 bases). V shed 6 bases and J shed 4 bases, with 12 bases lying between them. The CDR3 runs to 13 residues. Germline values: CDR1 MNHEY, CDR2 SMNVEV (reference sequence). CDR3 sequence reads: CASSWTVFYGYTF. Here the CDR3 DNA reads TGTGCCAGCAGCTGGACAGTCTTCTATGGCTACACCTTC.

The chain has TRBV19 and TRBJ2-3, with D uncertain. Deletions cut 9 bases from V and 3 bases from J, with 4 bases between. This CDR3 has 10 residues. CDR1 and CDR2 (germline): LNHDA, SQIVND (reference sequence). In DNA form, the CDR3 reads TGTGCCAGGGGTACAGATACGCAGTATTTT. Its protein product is CARGTDTQYF.

For the CDR3, the DNA is TGTGCCAGCAGCTTAGAAGCCGGGTCGGGGACTGAAGCTTTCTTT. It yields the protein CASSLEAGSGTEAFF. V and J are TRBV11-2 and TRBJ1-1; D gene ambiguous. V was clipped by 0 bases and J by 5 bases, with 13 bases between them. Germline-derived CDR1 and CDR2 are SGHAT and FQNNGV. There are 15 residues in the CDR3.